A single sample is the source of the 30 T cell receptor beta chains below, sequenced in a study of blood T cell repertoires in COVID-19. The table came from immunoSEQ multiplex PCR; TCRdb's copy has only in-frame clones and leaves some out. The sample contains approximately 280,000 clones, more than 85% of which appear only once. Sequenced material: peripheral blood. These receptor sequences come from a middle-aged man with acute or convalescent COVID-19.

The chain joins TRBV6-2 or TRBV6-3 to TRBJ2-7; 11 nucleotides align to TRBD2. In germline, CDR1 is MNHEY, CDR2 SVGEGT. With V trimmed by 0 bases and J by 5 bases, 3 bases remained unmatched. CDR3 length: 15 residues. In DNA form, the CDR3 reads TGTGCCAGCAGTTACTCAGGGACTAGCGGCGACGAGCAGTACTTC. Protein sequence: CASSYSGTSGDEQYF.

The chain carries TRBV30 and TRBJ2-5; weak D call: TRBD2 (5 bases). Germline V lookup: CDR1 GTSNPN, CDR2 SVGIG (reference sequence). CDR3 size: 16 residues. Trimming cost V 0 bases and J 2 bases, with 16 bases left between them. The chain's CDR3 is CAWSVGHEGSQETQYF. CDR3 in DNA: TGTGCCTGGAGTGTAGGGCACGAGGGATCACAAGAGACCCAGTACTTC.

V usage is TRBV6-6 and J usage is TRBJ1-5, with D perhaps TRBD1 (5 bases). Between the trimmed V and J ends, which lost 2 bases and 9 bases, there was a span of 11 bases. Germline V gene sequence: CDR1 MNHNY, CDR2 SVGAGI (reference sequence). The CDR3 runs to 13 residues. The CDR3 DNA reads as TGTGCCAGCAGTTACGGGTGGGGCGGGCCCCAGCATTTT. Its translation: CASSYGWGGPQHF.

This rearrangement joins TRBV30 to TRBJ1-2; D is undetermined. Trimming pared 4 bases from V and 3 bases from J, leaving 15 bases between. Per the germline V gene, CDR1 is GTSNPN and CDR2 is SVGIG (reference sequence). This CDR3 comprises 14 residues. The CDR3 DNA reads as TGTGCCTGGACCCCGTTAGTAAGTTACTATGGCTACACCTTC. Translating gives CAWTPLVSYYGYTF.

The V and J genes are TRBV30 and TRBJ1-2; a possible D gene is TRBD1 (6 bases). V lost 2 bases, J lost 7 bases, and 14 bases lay in between. Per the germline V gene, CDR1 is GTSNPN and CDR2 is SVGIG (reference sequence). The CDR3 spans 13 residues. CDR3 sequence (DNA): TGTGCCTGGAGTCTAACAGGGATTGGTGGCTACACCTTC. Translated: CAWSLTGIGGYTF.

This chain connects TRBV2 to TRBJ1-5, with D unresolved. The CDR3 consists of 13 residues. Trimming pared 3 bases from V and 7 bases from J, leaving 10 bases between. Per germline, CDR1 SNHLY and CDR2 FYNNEI. The CDR3 bases are TGTGCCAGCAGTGATGAGGAAGGACAGCCCCAGCATTTT. Amino acids: CASSDEEGQPQHF.

The chain uses TRBV7-9 and TRBJ2-1; unclear D gene. The CDR3 totals 12 residues. Trimming stripped 0 bases from V and 8 bases from J, with 5 bases between. Germline-derived CDR1 and CDR2 are SEHNR and FQNEAQ (reference sequence). CDR3 residues: CASSLAIDEQFF. DNA for the CDR3: TGTGCCAGCAGCTTAGCCATTGATGAGCAGTTCTTC.

The V gene is TRBV27, the J gene TRBJ1-6; a possible D gene is TRBD1 (6 bases). The V gene's germline CDR1 is MNHEY and CDR2 SMNVEV (reference sequence). Trimming took 0 bases from V and 1 from J, leaving 16 bases between them. This CDR3 comprises 19 residues. The DNA for the CDR3 is TGTGCCAGCAGTTTATCGCGACCAGGGAGGGGGTCCTATAATTCACCCCTCCACTTT. This translates into CASSLSRPGRGSYNSPLHF.

V and J are TRBV2 and TRBJ2-7, with D possibly matching TRBD1 (6 bases). Germline V gives CDR1 SNHLY, CDR2 FYNNEI. V was clipped by 7 bases and J by 2 bases, with 12 bases between them. CDR3 size: 13 residues. As DNA, the CDR3 is TGTGCCAGCACTGTTCAGGGGCCCTACGAGCAGTACTTC. It codes for CASTVQGPYEQYF.

The chain recombines TRBV9 with TRBJ2-5; 10 nucleotides agree with TRBD2. The CDR3 extends over 15 amino acids. After removal of 4 bases from V and 4 bases from J, the junction contained 7 bases not matched to a gene. Germline V gene lookup returns CDR1 SGDLS and CDR2 YYNGEE. The CDR3 sequence is CASSSAGGRLETQYF. The CDR3 DNA reads as TGTGCCAGCAGCTCAGCGGGGGGGCGGCTAGAGACCCAGTACTTC.

The rearrangement uses TRBV5-1 and TRBJ2-7, with D possibly being TRBD1 (5 bases). CDR1 and CDR2 (germline): SGHRS, YFSETQ. V was cut by 4 bases and J by 7 bases, with 15 bases left in between. There are 13 residues in the CDR3. CDR3 DNA sequence: TGCGCCAGCAGCCCCCACCTTAGACAGGAGCAGTACTTC. It yields the protein CASSPHLRQEQYF.

The chain carries TRBV7-6 and TRBJ1-2; 8 bases match TRBD1. With V trimmed by 3 bases and J by 10 bases, 7 bases remained unmatched. The CDR3 consists of 13 residues. Germline V gives CDR1 SGHVS, CDR2 FNYEAQ. CDR3 loop: CASSLGQADAYTF. Written as DNA, the CDR3 is TGTGCCAGCAGCTTGGGACAGGCGGATGCCTACACCTTC.

The chain employs TRBV6-5 and TRBJ2-7; 9 bases are shared with TRBD1. V was pared by 6 bases and J by 5 bases, with 8 bases of the junction left unmatched. CDR3 length: 14 residues. Germline loops: CDR1 MNHEY, CDR2 SVGAGI. CDR3 protein: CASRYRDREDEQYF. The CDR3 nucleotides are TGTGCCAGCAGATACCGGGACAGGGAAGACGAGCAGTACTTC.

There are a few counts of this clone. The chain links TRBV7-8 to TRBJ1-3; 8 nucleotides align to TRBD1. V was clipped by 5 bases and J by 0 bases; unmatched bases: 3. The CDR3 covers 15 residues. CDR1 SGHVS and CDR2 FQNEAQ come from the germline V gene. CDR3 region: CASSTTGVSGNTIYF. The CDR3 coding sequence is TGTGCCAGCAGCACGACAGGGGTCTCTGGAAACACCATATATTTT.

V and J are TRBV30 and TRBJ1-1; TRBD1 agrees at 8 bases. The CDR3 extends over 16 amino acids. Germline lookup yields CDR1 GTSNPN and CDR2 SVGIG (reference sequence). The V gene end was trimmed by 3 bases and the J gene end by 1 base; junction bases not matched to a gene: 10. The CDR3 DNA sequence: TGTGCCTGGAGCTGGACAGGGTTAAGTTCGAACACTGAAGCTTTCTTT. Translation gives CAWSWTGLSSNTEAFF.

This chain connects TRBV6-1 to TRBJ2-1, with TRBD2 identical over 9 bases. CDR1 MNHNS and CDR2 SASEGT come from the germline V gene. CDR3 size: 16 residues. The trim removed 0 bases at V and 4 bases at J, leaving 4 bases unmatched. The CDR3 DNA reads TGTGCCAGCAGTGAAGCTGGGGCGGGGGGGTACAATGAGCAGTTCTTC. Protein: CASSEAGAGGYNEQFF.

This chain connects TRBV30 to TRBJ1-6; TRBD1 is a possible D gene (6 bases). Trimming cost V 1 base and J 10 bases, with 17 bases left between them. Germline V lookup: CDR1 GTSNPN, CDR2 SVGIG (reference sequence). The CDR3 is made up of 15 amino acids. CDR3 protein: CAWSGGRGGHSPLHF. As DNA, the CDR3 is TGTGCCTGGAGTGGTGGACGTGGGGGACACTCACCCCTCCACTTT.

V and J are TRBV15 and TRBJ1-6; 7 bases fit TRBD1. In germline, CDR1 is LNHNV, CDR2 YYDKDF (reference sequence). The CDR3 covers 14 residues. V shed 5 bases, J shed 8 bases, and the junction held 6 bases outside the gene matches. CDR3 in DNA: TGTGCCACCAGCCGACAGGGATTCGATTCACCCCTCCACTTT. This codes for CATSRQGFDSPLHF. Full variable domain (outside the CDR3, taken from reference TRBV15 and TRBJ1-6): DAMVIQNPRYQVTQFGKPVTLSCSQTLNHNVMYWYQQKSSQAPKLLFHYYDKDFNNEADTPDNFQSRRPNTSFCFLDIRSPGLGDTAMYLCATSRQGFDSPLHFGNGTRLTVT.

The rearrangement links TRBV2 to TRBJ1-4; 9 bases are a match to TRBD1. Trimming took 4 bases from V and 7 from J; bases not matched to a gene: 7. Germline V gene data show CDR1 as SNHLY and CDR2 as FYNNEI. The CDR3 contains 15 residues. The CDR3 coding sequence is TGTGCCAGCAGTGGAGACAGGGGGTCGGGTGAAAAACTGTTTTTT. Amino acids: CASSGDRGSGEKLFF.

The V call is TRBV12-5, the J call TRBJ1-1; TRBD1 matches 7 bases. The germline gives CDR1 LGHNT, CDR2 FRNRAP. CDR3 length: 14 residues. Unmatched junction bases numbered 6, after V lost 1 base and J lost 7 bases. The CDR3 spells CASGLGSGTVEAFF. In DNA, the CDR3 is TGTGCTAGTGGTTTGGGATCAGGGACAGTTGAAGCTTTCTTT.

The V gene is TRBV7-9, the J gene TRBJ2-7, with D possibly being TRBD1 (5 bases). V lost 3 bases, J lost 3 bases, and 12 bases lay in between. CDR1 SEHNR and CDR2 FQNEAQ come from the germline V gene (reference sequence). The CDR3 consists of 14 residues. This CDR3 reads CASSFLTADYEQYF. DNA of the CDR3: TGTGCCAGCAGCTTTTTGACAGCCGACTACGAGCAGTACTTC.

This clone has only a few counts. The rearrangement links TRBV6-5 to TRBJ1-2; 8 nucleotides align to TRBD1. Germline loops: CDR1 MNHEY, CDR2 SVGAGI. V trimming: 6 bases; J trimming: 8 bases; junction bases outside the gene matches: 5. This CDR3 region has 12 residues. For the CDR3, the DNA is TGTGCCAGCAGGACAGGGGAGGGAGGCTACACCTTC. Its protein is CASRTGEGGYTF.

CDR3 coding DNA: TGTGCCAGCAGCCAAGATTTAGGGAGCCGCAATCAGCCCCAGCATTTT. Its protein product is CASSQDLGSRNQPQHF. The gene calls are TRBV4-2 and TRBJ1-5; no clear D. The V and J ends lost 0 bases and 2 bases respectively, with 11 bases between them. Germline CDR1 is LGHNA and CDR2 is YNFKEQ. The CDR3 consists of 16 residues.

This sequence joins TRBV2 and TRBJ1-1, with a tentative D call TRBD1 (6 bases). The ends were cut back, 5 bases at V and 1 base at J, with 8 bases in the middle. The CDR3 runs 13 residues. Germline lookup yields CDR1 SNHLY and CDR2 FYNNEI. In nucleotides, the CDR3 is TGTGCCAGCAGTTGGGGACAGAACACTGAAGCTTTCTTT. Encoded protein: CASSWGQNTEAFF.

This clone has a single count. V is TRBV5-4 and J is TRBJ2-1; 12 bases fit TRBD2. There are 17 residues in the CDR3. With V trimmed by 3 bases and J by 9 bases, 13 bases remained unmatched. Per the germline V gene, CDR1 is SGHNT and CDR2 is YYREEE (reference sequence). The CDR3 region has the DNA TGTGCCAGCAGCTCTGGAGGCTCTAGCGGGGGGGCTGGTGAGCAGTTCTTC. Translated: CASSSGGSSGGAGEQFF.

This clone was counted a single time. V usage is TRBV7-8 and J usage is TRBJ2-1; a weak D match, TRBD1 (6 bases). CDR1 and CDR2 (germline): SGHVS, FQNEAQ. There are 15 residues in the CDR3. V dropped 4 bases and J dropped 4 bases, with 14 bases sitting between them. The CDR3 spells CASSSTGNFYNEQFF. The DNA of the CDR3 is TGTGCCAGCAGCTCGACAGGAAACTTTTACAATGAGCAGTTCTTC.

The chain joins TRBV6-1 to TRBJ2-7, with 8 nucleotides matching TRBD1. The germline V gene has CDR1 MNHNS and CDR2 SASEGT. Trimming took 2 bases from V and 2 from J; bases not matched to a gene: 2. There are 14 residues in the CDR3. CDR3 protein: CASSETGGPYEQYF. CDR3 bases: TGTGCCAGCAGTGAAACAGGGGGACCCTACGAGCAGTACTTC.

V gene TRBV7-8 combines with J gene TRBJ2-2; the D gene is possibly TRBD1 (6 bases). The CDR3 spans 16 residues. Looked up from germline, CDR1 is SGHVS and CDR2 is FQNEAQ. Trimming shortened V by 2 bases and J by 4 bases, and 14 bases separated the two germline ends. The CDR3 region has the DNA TGTGCCAGCAGCTTACCGAGACAGGAACTCACCGGGGAGCTGTTTTTT. It specifies CASSLPRQELTGELFF.

The chain couples TRBV6-5 to TRBJ2-7; 8 nucleotides line up with TRBD1. Germline lookup yields CDR1 MNHEY and CDR2 SVGAGI. This CDR3 region has 14 residues. J gave up 4 bases and V 6 bases, and 8 bases lay outside the gene matches. CDR3 bases: TGTGCCAGCAGCCTTCGGACAGGGTTGTACGAGCAGTACTTC. Protein product: CASSLRTGLYEQYF.

The chain employs TRBV7-9 and TRBJ1-5; the D gene is possibly TRBD1 (5 bases). Germline CDR1 and CDR2: SEHNR and FQNEAQ (reference sequence). Trimming removed 1 base from V and 0 bases from J, with 7 bases in between. The CDR3 contains 15 residues. The CDR3 DNA reads as TGTGCCAGCAGCTTAGGACAGAGTAGCAATCAGCCCCAGCATTTT. Amino acids: CASSLGQSSNQPQHF.